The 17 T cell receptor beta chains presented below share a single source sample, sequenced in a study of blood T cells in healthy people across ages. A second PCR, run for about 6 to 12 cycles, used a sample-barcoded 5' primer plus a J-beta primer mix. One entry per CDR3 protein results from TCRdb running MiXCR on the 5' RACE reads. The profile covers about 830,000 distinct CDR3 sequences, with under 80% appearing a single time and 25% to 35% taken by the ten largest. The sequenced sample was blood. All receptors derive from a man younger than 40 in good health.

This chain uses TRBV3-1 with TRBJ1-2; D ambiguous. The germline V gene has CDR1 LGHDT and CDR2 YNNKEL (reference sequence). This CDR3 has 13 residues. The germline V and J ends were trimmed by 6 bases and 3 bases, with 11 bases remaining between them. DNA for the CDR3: TGTGCCAGCAGTCCTACACGGGACTATGGCTACACCTTC. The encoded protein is CASSPTRDYGYTF.

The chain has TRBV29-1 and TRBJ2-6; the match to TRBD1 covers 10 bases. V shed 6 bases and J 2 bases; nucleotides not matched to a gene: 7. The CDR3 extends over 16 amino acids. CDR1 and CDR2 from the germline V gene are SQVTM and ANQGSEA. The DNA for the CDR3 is TGCAGCGTCCTCCCCGGGACAGGGGCTGGGGCCAACGTCCTGACTTTC. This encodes CSVLPGTGAGANVLTF.

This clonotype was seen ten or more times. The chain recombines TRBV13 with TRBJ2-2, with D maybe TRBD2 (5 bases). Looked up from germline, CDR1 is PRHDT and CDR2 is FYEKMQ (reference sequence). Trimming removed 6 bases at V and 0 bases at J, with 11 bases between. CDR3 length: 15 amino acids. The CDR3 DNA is TGTGCCAGCAGAATCGGACTCCCGAACACCGGGGAGCTGTTTTTT. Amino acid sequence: CASRIGLPNTGELFF.

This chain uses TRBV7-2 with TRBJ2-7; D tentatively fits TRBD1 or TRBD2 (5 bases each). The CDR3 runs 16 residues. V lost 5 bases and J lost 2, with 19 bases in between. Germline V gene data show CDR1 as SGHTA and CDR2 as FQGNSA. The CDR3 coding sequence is TGTGCCAGCAGCCTGTCCGGGGCTAGCCCTGCCTACGAGCAGTACTTC. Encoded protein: CASSLSGASPAYEQYF.

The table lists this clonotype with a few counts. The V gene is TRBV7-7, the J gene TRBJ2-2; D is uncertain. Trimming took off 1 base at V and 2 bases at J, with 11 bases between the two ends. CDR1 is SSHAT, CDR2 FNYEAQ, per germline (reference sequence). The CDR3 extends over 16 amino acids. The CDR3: CASSLEGQVNTGELFF. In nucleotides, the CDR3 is TGTGCCAGCAGCTTAGAAGGGCAGGTTAACACCGGGGAGCTGTTTTTT.

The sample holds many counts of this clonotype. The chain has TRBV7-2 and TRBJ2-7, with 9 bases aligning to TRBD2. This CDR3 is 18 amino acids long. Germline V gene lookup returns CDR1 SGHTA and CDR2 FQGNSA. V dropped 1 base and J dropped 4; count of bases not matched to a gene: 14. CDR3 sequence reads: CASSLGLRGGGSAYEQYF. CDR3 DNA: TGTGCCAGCAGCTTAGGATTGCGGGGGGGCGGGTCCGCGTACGAGCAGTACTTC.

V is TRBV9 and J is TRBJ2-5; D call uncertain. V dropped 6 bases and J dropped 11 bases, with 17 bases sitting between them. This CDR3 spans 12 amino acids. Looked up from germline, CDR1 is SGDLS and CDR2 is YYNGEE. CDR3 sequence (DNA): TGTGCCAGCAACGGATCTAATTCTGAGCAGTACTTC. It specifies CASNGSNSEQYF.

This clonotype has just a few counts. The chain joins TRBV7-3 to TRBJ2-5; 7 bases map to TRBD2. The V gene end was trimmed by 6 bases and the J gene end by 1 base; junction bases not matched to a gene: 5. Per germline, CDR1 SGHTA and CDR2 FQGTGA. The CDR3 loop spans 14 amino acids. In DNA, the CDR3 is TGTGCCAGCAGTGGGAGCGGGGCCCAAGAGACCCAGTACTTC. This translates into CASSGSGAQETQYF.

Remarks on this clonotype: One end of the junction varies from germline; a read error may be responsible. In DNA, the CDR3 is TGTGCCAGCAGTCCTACCCGGGACACTGGTTTTGGCACAGATACGCAGAATTTT. It specifies CASSPTRDTGFGTDTQNF. The rearrangement links TRBV27 to TRBJ2-3, with a possible D match to TRBD1 (6 bases). The CDR3 consists of 18 residues. The germline CDR1 and CDR2 sequences are MNHEY and SMNVEV (reference sequence).

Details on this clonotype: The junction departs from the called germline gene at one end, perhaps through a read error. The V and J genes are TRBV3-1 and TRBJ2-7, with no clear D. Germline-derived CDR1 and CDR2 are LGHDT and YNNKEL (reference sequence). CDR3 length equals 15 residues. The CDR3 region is CASSRRLESSNEQYF. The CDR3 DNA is TGCGCCAGCAGCCGACGGCTAGAGTCAAGCAATGAGCAGTACTTC.

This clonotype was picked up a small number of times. CDR3 bases: TGCGCCAGCAGTTCGGAACGGGCGGAGACCCAGTACTTC. This sequence encodes CASSSERAETQYF. This chain links TRBV5-1 with TRBJ2-5; no clear D gene. V shed 5 bases and J shed 5 bases, with 13 bases lying between them. CDR1 is SGHRS, CDR2 YFSETQ, per germline. The CDR3 has 13 residues.

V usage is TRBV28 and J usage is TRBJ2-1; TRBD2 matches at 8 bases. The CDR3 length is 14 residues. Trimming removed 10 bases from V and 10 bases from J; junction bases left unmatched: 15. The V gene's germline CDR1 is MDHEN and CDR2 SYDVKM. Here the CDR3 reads CATLSLAGASEQFF. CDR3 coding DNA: TGTGCCACACTCTCCCTAGCGGGTGCCTCAGAGCAGTTCTTC.

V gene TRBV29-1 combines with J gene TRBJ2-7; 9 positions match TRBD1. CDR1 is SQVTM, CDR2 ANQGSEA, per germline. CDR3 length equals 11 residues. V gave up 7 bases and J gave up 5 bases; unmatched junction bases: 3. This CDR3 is CSEGQGDEQYF. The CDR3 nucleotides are TGCAGCGAGGGACAGGGTGACGAGCAGTACTTC.

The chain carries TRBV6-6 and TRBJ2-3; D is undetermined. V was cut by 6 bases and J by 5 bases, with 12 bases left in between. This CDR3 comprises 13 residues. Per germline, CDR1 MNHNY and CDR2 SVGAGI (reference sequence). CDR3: CASSNLFGDTQYF. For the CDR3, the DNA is TGTGCCAGCAGCAACCTTTTCGGAGATACGCAGTATTTT.

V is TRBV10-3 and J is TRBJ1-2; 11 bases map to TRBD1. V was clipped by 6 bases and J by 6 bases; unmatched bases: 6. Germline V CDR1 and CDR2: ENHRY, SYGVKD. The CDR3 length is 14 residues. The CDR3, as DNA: TGTGCCATCAGGTCTGGGACAGGGGGAGATGGCTACACCTTC. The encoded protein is CAIRSGTGGDGYTF.

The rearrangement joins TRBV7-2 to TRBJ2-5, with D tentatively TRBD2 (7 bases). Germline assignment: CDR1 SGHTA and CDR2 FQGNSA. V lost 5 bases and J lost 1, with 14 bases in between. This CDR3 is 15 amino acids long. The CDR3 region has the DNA TGTGCCAGCAGCCCCAGCCGGGGGGCCCAAGAGACCCAGTACTTC. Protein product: CASSPSRGAQETQYF.

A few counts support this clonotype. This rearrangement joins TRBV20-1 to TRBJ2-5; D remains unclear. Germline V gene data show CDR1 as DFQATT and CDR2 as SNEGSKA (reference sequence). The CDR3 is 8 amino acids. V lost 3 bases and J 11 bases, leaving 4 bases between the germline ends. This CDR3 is CSASGQYF. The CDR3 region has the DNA TGCAGTGCTAGCGGGCAGTACTTC.